The next 24 T cell receptor beta chains were all read from a single sample in a study of blood T cell repertoires in COVID-19. Clones were sequenced by immunoSEQ multiplex PCR, and TCRdb holds only the in-frame ones, with some missing. The sample gives 110,000 or so clones, 81% of which show up once; less than 2% is in the top ten. Sequencing was performed on peripheral blood. Receptor source: a man between 45 and 60 years old with acute or convalescent COVID-19.

In DNA, the CDR3 is TGTGCCAGCAGGTTACAGGGCCGGCGCGAAAAACTGTTTTTT. Its protein is CASRLQGRREKLFF. The chain joins TRBV28 to TRBJ1-4; D is perhaps TRBD1 (6 bases). Per germline, CDR1 MDHEN and CDR2 SYDVKM. The V and J ends lost 6 bases and 8 bases respectively, with 16 bases between them. This CDR3 comprises 14 residues.

The chain's CDR3 is CASSSSDGVGQPQHF. CDR3 coding DNA: TGTGCCAGCAGTTCCTCCGACGGTGTCGGGCAGCCCCAGCATTTT. V is TRBV6-5 and J is TRBJ1-5; D is unclear. The length of the CDR3 is 15 residues. Per the germline V gene, CDR1 is MNHEY and CDR2 is SVGAGI. V was shortened by 4 bases and J by 7 bases, with 17 bases between the two germline ends.

This chain links TRBV24-1 with TRBJ2-1; the match to TRBD2 covers 9 bases. The V gene end was trimmed by 2 bases and the J gene end by 5 bases; junction bases not matched to a gene: 9. The CDR3 extends over 17 amino acids. Looked up from germline, CDR1 is KGHDR and CDR2 is SFDVKD. In DNA, the CDR3 is TGTGCCACCAGTGATTGGCCTTGGCGGGGGGGCCACAATGAGCAGTTCTTC. This encodes CATSDWPWRGGHNEQFF.

In its sample, this clone was seen once. The genes are TRBV15 and TRBJ1-1; D may be TRBD1 (6 bases). The CDR3 consists of 13 residues. Germline CDR1 is LNHNV and CDR2 is YYDKDF (reference sequence). Deletions cut 4 bases from V and 0 bases from J, with 6 bases between. The CDR3 DNA reads as TGTGCCACCAGCAACAGGGTGAACACTGAAGCTTTCTTT. Its translation is CATSNRVNTEAFF.

The V and J genes are TRBV6-2 or TRBV6-3 and TRBJ2-5, with 11 bases aligning to TRBD2. The CDR3 has 15 amino acids. Germline values: CDR1 MNHEY, CDR2 SVGEGT. V was clipped by 6 bases and J by 3 bases; unmatched bases: 6. CDR3 sequence reads: CASSRLAGLEETQYF. As DNA, the CDR3 is TGTGCCAGCAGCCGACTAGCGGGGTTGGAAGAGACCCAGTACTTC.

V is TRBV3-1 (or the pseudogene TRBV3-2) and J is TRBJ2-7; 8 nucleotides align to TRBD1. With V trimmed by 4 bases and J by 5 bases, 16 bases remained unmatched. This CDR3 has 17 amino acids. Germline lookup yields CDR1 LGHDT and CDR2 YNNKEL (reference sequence). The CDR3 coding sequence is TGTGCCAGCAGCCGAGAAACGACAGGGGCCAGGAACGACGAGCAGTACTTC. This encodes CASSRETTGARNDEQYF.

This chain connects TRBV18 to TRBJ2-2; 11 bases match TRBD1. The germline gives CDR1 KGHSH, CDR2 LQKENI. The CDR3 spans 16 residues. Trimming cost V 5 bases and J 0 bases; bases outside gene matches: 2. CDR3 sequence reads: CASSWTGGTNTGELFF. The CDR3, as DNA: TGTGCCAGCTCATGGACAGGGGGCACGAACACCGGGGAGCTGTTTTTT.

V and J are TRBV2 and TRBJ1-5; D not resolved. The CDR3 is 14 residues long. CDR1 and CDR2 (germline): SNHLY, FYNNEI. The V and J ends lost 3 bases and 9 bases respectively, with 15 bases between them. The CDR3 loop reads CASSDSAGQTPQHF. CDR3 DNA: TGTGCCAGCAGTGACTCCGCAGGCCAGACGCCCCAGCATTTT.

This clone was seen just once. This chain links TRBV24-1 with TRBJ2-4; D is perhaps TRBD2 (6 bases). There are 14 residues in the CDR3. V was clipped by 2 bases and J by 6 bases, with 10 bases between them. Germline loops: CDR1 KGHDR, CDR2 SFDVKD. As DNA, the CDR3 is TGTGCCACCAGTGATTCTACGGGACTAAACATTCAGTACTTC. Its protein is CATSDSTGLNIQYF.

This clone was observed a few times. V gene TRBV28 combines with J gene TRBJ2-3, with a possible D match to TRBD1 (6 bases). V was cut by 2 bases and J by 6 bases, with 21 bases left in between. The CDR3 runs to 17 residues. The germline V gene encodes CDR1 MDHEN and CDR2 SYDVKM. The CDR3 DNA reads TGTGCCAGCAGTTTAGTCGGTAGGGGCTTAGACAGGGATACGCAGTATTTT. This sequence encodes CASSLVGRGLDRDTQYF.

The chain is built from TRBV4-1 and TRBJ2-2; D gene unclear. This CDR3 has 14 amino acids. Germline V gene sequence: CDR1 MGHRA, CDR2 YSYEKL. The V end lost 4 bases, the J end lost 5 bases, and 11 bases lay between the germline ends. CDR3 amino acids: CASSPIWATGELFF. DNA for the CDR3: TGCGCCAGCAGCCCGATTTGGGCAACCGGGGAGCTGTTTTTT.

The CDR3 reads CASSQEPSGGTKTSTDTQYF. The CDR3 nucleotides are TGTGCCAGCAGCCAAGAGCCCAGCGGGGGAACTAAGACTAGCACAGATACGCAGTATTTT. The chain uses TRBV4-2 and TRBJ2-3; TRBD2 agrees at 8 bases. With 0 bases clipped from V and 0 bases from J, the junction kept 14 bases outside the gene matches. Germline lookup yields CDR1 LGHNA and CDR2 YNFKEQ. The CDR3 sequence is 20 residues long.

The CDR3: CASSEEATFYGYTF. The CDR3 DNA reads as TGTGCCAGCAGTGAAGAAGCAACGTTTTATGGCTACACCTTC. The genes are TRBV6-1 and TRBJ1-2, with unresolved D. V lost 1 base to trimming and J lost 5 bases, with 11 bases between them. Germline assignment: CDR1 MNHNS and CDR2 SASEGT. This CDR3 contains 14 residues.

The chain couples TRBV5-1 to TRBJ1-2; TRBD1 aligns across 9 bases. The germline CDR1 and CDR2 sequences are SGHRS and YFSETQ. V lost 4 bases to trimming and J lost 5 bases; unmatched junction nucleotides: 9. This CDR3 spans 15 amino acids. CDR3 in amino acids: CASSPRDREGYGYTF. DNA of the CDR3: TGCGCCAGCAGCCCTCGGGACAGGGAGGGATATGGCTACACCTTC.

With regard to this clone: Other DNA sequences of this sample code for an identical CDR3. The chain joins TRBV5-1 to TRBJ2-1, with D unclear. The V end was cut by 1 base, the J end by 6 bases, with 5 bases between. The CDR3 consists of 12 residues. Per the germline V gene, CDR1 is SGHRS and CDR2 is YFSETQ. The CDR3 here is CASSLPSNEQFF. CDR3 coding DNA: TGCGCCAGCAGCTTGCCCTCCAATGAGCAGTTCTTC.

This rearrangement joins TRBV14 to TRBJ1-4; perhaps TRBD1 as D (6 bases). V shed 2 bases and J shed 7 bases, with 14 bases lying between them. CDR3 length: 15 amino acids. Germline CDR1 reads SGHDN; CDR2 reads FVKESK. As DNA, the CDR3 is TGTGCCAGCAGCCAACTCAGGGGCGATATTGAAAAACTGTTTTTT. Translating it yields CASSQLRGDIEKLFF.

This chain links TRBV6-5 with TRBJ1-1; D possibly corresponds to TRBD1 (6 bases). This CDR3 comprises 16 residues. Trimming left V 2 bases short and J 7 bases short, with 20 bases between. In germline, CDR1 is MNHEY, CDR2 SVGAGI. This chain's CDR3 is CASSYTKRGAYSEAFF. As DNA, the CDR3 is TGTGCCAGCAGTTACACAAAGCGGGGGGCATACAGTGAAGCTTTCTTT.

The chain is built from TRBV7-2 and TRBJ2-1; 10 bases are shared with TRBD2. Germline values: CDR1 SGHTA, CDR2 FQGNSA. CDR3 size: 19 residues. V lost 1 base to trimming and J lost 0 bases; unmatched junction nucleotides: 9. CDR3 in DNA: TGTGCCAGCAGCTTAGGGTCCCGGACTAGCGGTGTCTCCTACAATGAGCAGTTCTTC. Translating gives CASSLGSRTSGVSYNEQFF.

This clone was detected once. J is TRBJ2-4 and V is TRBV9; 12 bases match TRBD1. Germline CDR1 reads SGDLS; CDR2 reads YYNGEE. The CDR3 totals 15 residues. V lost 3 bases, J lost 8 bases, and 6 bases stayed unmatched. CDR3 loop: CASSGGQGALDIQYF. The DNA for the CDR3 is TGTGCCAGCAGCGGGGGACAGGGGGCGCTGGACATTCAGTACTTC.

The CDR3 nucleotides are TGCGCCAGCAGCCAGGGTCGCTGGACAGGGGCTGGAAACACCATATATTTT. It encodes CASSQGRWTGAGNTIYF. This chain uses TRBV4-1 with TRBJ1-3; 9 nucleotides match TRBD1. Germline values: CDR1 MGHRA, CDR2 YSYEKL. The CDR3 contains 17 residues. Germline trimming cut 3 bases from V and 2 bases from J; bases unmatched to any gene: 8.

The chain is built from TRBV2 and TRBJ1-3; D possibly corresponds to TRBD1 (5 bases). The CDR3 totals 13 residues. Germline lookup yields CDR1 SNHLY and CDR2 FYNNEI. Deletions cut 6 bases from V and 9 bases from J, with 15 bases between. The chain's CDR3 is CASRVGTPSTIYF. In nucleotides, the CDR3 is TGTGCCAGCAGGGTTGGGACTCCAAGCACCATATATTTT.

The chain carries TRBV19 and TRBJ1-4, with D unresolved. CDR1 and CDR2 from the germline V gene are LNHDA and SQIVND (reference sequence). CDR3 size: 12 residues. V dropped 3 bases and J dropped 8 bases, with 7 bases sitting between them. DNA of the CDR3: TGTGCCAGTAGTATGAGGAAAGAAAAACTGTTTTTT. Translating it yields CASSMRKEKLFF.

The chain carries TRBV4-1 and TRBJ1-2; 10 nucleotides align to TRBD1. Per germline, CDR1 MGHRA and CDR2 YSYEKL. This CDR3 has 15 residues. Trimming removed 4 bases from V and 7 bases from J; junction bases left unmatched: 9. CDR3 region: CASSPGTGAPSGYTF. As DNA, the CDR3 is TGCGCCAGCAGCCCCGGGACAGGGGCCCCAAGTGGCTACACCTTC.

The genes are TRBV30 and TRBJ1-1, with D possibly being TRBD1 (5 bases). The germline CDR1 and CDR2 sequences are GTSNPN and SVGIG (reference sequence). Trimming left V 3 bases short and J 2 bases short, with 10 bases between. CDR3 length: 13 amino acids. The CDR3 DNA sequence: TGTGCCTGGAGAGGGGATCTTAACACTGAAGCTTTCTTT. Its protein product is CAWRGDLNTEAFF.